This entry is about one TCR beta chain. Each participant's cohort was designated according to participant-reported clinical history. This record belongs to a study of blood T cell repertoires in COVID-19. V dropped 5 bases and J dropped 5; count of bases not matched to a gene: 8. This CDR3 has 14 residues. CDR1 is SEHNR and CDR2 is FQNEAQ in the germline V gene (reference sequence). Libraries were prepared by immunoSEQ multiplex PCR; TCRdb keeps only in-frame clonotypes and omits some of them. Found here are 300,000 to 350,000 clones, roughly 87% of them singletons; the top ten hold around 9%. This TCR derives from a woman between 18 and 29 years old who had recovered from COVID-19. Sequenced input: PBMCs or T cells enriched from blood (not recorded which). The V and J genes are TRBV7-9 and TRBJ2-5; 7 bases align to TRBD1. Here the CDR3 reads CASSRLTGIETQYF. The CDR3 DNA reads TGTGCCAGCAGCCGTTTGACAGGGATCGAGACCCAGTACTTC.